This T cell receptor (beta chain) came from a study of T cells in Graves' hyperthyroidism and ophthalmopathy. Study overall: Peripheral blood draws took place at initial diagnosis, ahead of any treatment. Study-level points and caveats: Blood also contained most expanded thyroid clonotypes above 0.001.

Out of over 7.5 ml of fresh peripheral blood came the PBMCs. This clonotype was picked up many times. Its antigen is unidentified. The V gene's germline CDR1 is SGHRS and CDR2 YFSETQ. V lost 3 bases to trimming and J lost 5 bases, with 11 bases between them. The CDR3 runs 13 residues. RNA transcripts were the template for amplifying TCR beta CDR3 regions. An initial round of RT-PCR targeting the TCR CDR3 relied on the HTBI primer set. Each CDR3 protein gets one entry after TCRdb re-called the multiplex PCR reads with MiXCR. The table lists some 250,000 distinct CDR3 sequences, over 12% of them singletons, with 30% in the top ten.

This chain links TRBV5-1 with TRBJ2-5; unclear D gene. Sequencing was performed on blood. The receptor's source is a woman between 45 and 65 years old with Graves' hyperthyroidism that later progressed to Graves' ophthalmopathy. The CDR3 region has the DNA TGCGCCAGCAGCTCGACTCGGTTGGAGACCCAGTACTTC. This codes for CASSSTRLETQYF.